This passage covers 9 T cell receptor beta chains from one sample sequenced in a study of cytomegalovirus exposure and HLA in healthy donors. The primer mix had 60 Vbeta and 13 Jbeta primers. The table came from immunoSEQ multiplex PCR; TCRdb's copy has only in-frame clones and leaves some out. This table has 100,000 to 150,000 clones, less than 90% appearing once. Specimen: PBMCs. The origin of the receptors is a man between 18 and 29 years old in good health and CMV-seropositive.

This rearrangement joins TRBV11-2 to TRBJ1-2, with 7 bases identical to TRBD1. Germline-derived CDR1 and CDR2 are SGHAT and FQNNGV. This CDR3 contains 15 residues. V dropped 1 base and J dropped 9; count of bases not matched to a gene: 11. CDR3 protein: CASSLGAGGFFRYTF. DNA of the CDR3: TGTGCCAGCAGCTTAGGGGCAGGGGGATTTTTTCGCTACACCTTC.

The V and J genes are TRBV5-4 and TRBJ2-7; 7 bases match TRBD1. This CDR3 region has 14 residues. Trimming removed 1 base from V and 5 bases from J; junction bases left unmatched: 6. CDR1 is SGHNT and CDR2 is YYREEE in the germline V gene (reference sequence). The CDR3 protein is CASSLTGERNEQYF. The DNA of the CDR3 is TGTGCCAGCAGCTTGACAGGGGAAAGGAACGAGCAGTACTTC.

This chain joins TRBV19 and TRBJ2-2, with D hard to call. Trimming removed 7 bases at V and 1 base at J, with 10 bases between. The CDR3 sequence is 14 residues long. The germline gives CDR1 LNHDA, CDR2 SQIVND (reference sequence). The CDR3 here is CASTLARNTGELFF. The CDR3 coding sequence is TGTGCCAGTACCCTCGCCAGGAACACCGGGGAGCTGTTTTTT.

This sequence joins TRBV9 and TRBJ2-7, with 8 positions matching TRBD1. This CDR3 region has 18 residues. Germline V gene lookup returns CDR1 SGDLS and CDR2 YYNGEE. The J segment lost 4 bases and the V segment lost 0 bases, leaving 15 bases of the junction unmatched. CDR3 DNA sequence: TGTGCCAGCAGCGTAGAATCCGGAGCAGGGGGCGCAAAATACGAGCAGTACTTC. Its protein product is CASSVESGAGGAKYEQYF.

V usage is TRBV11-2 and J usage is TRBJ2-1, with D uncertain. V was shortened by 0 bases and J by 4 bases, with 7 bases between the two germline ends. CDR3 length equals 14 residues. Per germline, CDR1 SGHAT and CDR2 FQNNGV. The CDR3 DNA is TGTGCCAGCAGCTTAGATGGAGCTTACAATGAGCAGTTCTTC. Its protein product is CASSLDGAYNEQFF.

Comment on this clone: One base separates it from a far larger clone, so it is likely a read error. The chain has TRBV6-5 and TRBJ1-2, with 9 positions matching TRBD1. This CDR3 has 12 amino acids. CDR1 is MNHEY, CDR2 SVGAGI, per germline. V gave up 6 bases and J gave up 6 bases; unmatched junction bases: 2. CDR3 DNA sequence: TGTGCCAGCAGAGACAGGGGGGATGGCTACACCTTC. Amino acid sequence: CASRDRGDGYTF.

V gene TRBV28 combines with J gene TRBJ1-4; 7 positions agree with TRBD1. Germline assignment: CDR1 MDHEN and CDR2 SYDVKM. There are 19 residues in the CDR3. V was clipped by 1 base and J by 6 bases; unmatched bases: 17. The CDR3 region is CASSLSVDRVGYRHEKLFF. The CDR3 DNA sequence: TGTGCCAGCAGTTTATCCGTTGACAGGGTAGGGTATAGACATGAAAAACTGTTTTTT.

The chain carries TRBV10-1 and TRBJ1-2; perhaps TRBD1 as D (6 bases). Trimming stripped 7 bases from V and 1 base from J, with 25 bases between. Germline CDR1 and CDR2: WNHNN and SYGVQD (reference sequence). The CDR3 is 18 residues long. For the CDR3, the DNA is TGCGCCAGCAAAATTACGGGACGACGCAAAGGGGGTAACTATGGCTACACCTTC. It yields the protein CASKITGRRKGGNYGYTF.

The chain carries TRBV5-1 and TRBJ2-3; 12 bases line up with TRBD2. The CDR3 covers 17 residues. With 4 bases clipped from V and 5 bases from J, the junction kept 11 bases outside the gene matches. Germline-derived CDR1 and CDR2 are SGHRS and YFSETQ. The CDR3 spells CASSPMSSGGAGDTQYF. CDR3 DNA sequence: TGCGCCAGCAGCCCCATGTCTAGCGGGGGGGCCGGAGATACGCAGTATTTT.